This section outlines one T cell receptor beta chain sequence together with its context. The record originates from a study of shared clonotypes between healthy human individuals. Study overall: A donor's plate count was three for CD4 naive and three for CD4 memory; CD8 naive had two and CD8 memory one.

Using roughly 200 ng DNA, 25,000 to 35,000 T cell genomes, the sorted-subset replicate PCRs were run. Sequencing was performed with immunoSEQ multiplex PCR; in TCRdb, only in-frame clones are kept and a portion is missing. The data show more than 2 million clones, with approximately 96% seen just once and roughly 0.13% held by the top ten. Germline-derived CDR1 and CDR2 are SEHNR and FQNEAQ (reference sequence). V shed 5 bases and J shed 5 bases, with 16 bases lying between them. This CDR3 region has 15 residues. The sequenced sample consisted of naive CD4+ T cells sorted from blood. Subset: CD45RA+ positively selected. This sequence joins TRBV7-9 and TRBJ2-1, with D perhaps TRBD2 (6 bases). The TCR comes from a man aged 18 to 29 in good health. CDR3 coding DNA: TGTGCCAGCAGCCGCGTTTCTAGCGAACACAATGAGCAGTTCTTC. This sequence encodes CASSRVSSEHNEQFF. Complete variable domain (other parts from reference TRBV7-9 and TRBJ2-1): DTGVSQNPRHKITKRGQNVTFRCDPISEHNRLYWYRQTLGQGPEFLTYFQNEAQLEKSRLLSDRFSAERPKGSFSTLEIQRTEQGDSAMYLCASSRVSSEHNEQFFGPGTRLTVL.